This T cell receptor (beta chain) was found in a study of T-cell reconstitution after alpha-beta-depleted transplantation in children. This CDR3 comprises 13 residues. Germline CDR1 reads DFQATT; CDR2 reads SNEGSKA (reference sequence). V was cut by 3 bases and J by 1 base, with 9 bases left in between. Unique molecular identifiers were used in preparing the TCRbeta library. A single record per CDR3 protein comes from TCRdb applying MiXCR to the PCR reads. This sample has hundreds of thousands of distinct CDR3 sequences, with 15% to 20% found just once. The study, taken as a whole, reports: High day-60 TCRbeta diversity in some patients came from surviving recipient T cells and thymic progenitors.

About this clonotype itself: The antigen remains undetermined.

This clonotype was obtained from a boy younger than two who had a stem cell transplant for Wiskott-Aldrich syndrome, so the T cells may come from the graft donor. Sample: PBMCs, mostly from graft donor cells, taken 360 days after TCRalphabeta/CD19-depleted stem cell transplant. The V and J genes are TRBV20-1 and TRBJ2-5; D is uncertain. The CDR3 spells CSARGLRQETQYF. The CDR3 DNA follows: TGCAGTGCTAGGGGCCTCCGCCAAGAGACCCAGTACTTC.